The next 31 T cell receptor beta chains were all read from a single sample in a study of molecular identifiers for immune sequencing clone quantification. TCRdb re-analysed the PCR reads in MiXCR, keeping a single row per CDR3 protein. This table has about half a million distinct CDR3 sequences, around 21% appearing once. The specimen was naive CD8+ T cells from blood, with Jurkat cell RNA spiked in. The subset denotes: FACS-sorted CD8+CD4-CCR7+CD45RA+ naive T cells. The receptors derive from a human donor in good health. Some libraries in this study had Jurkat cell RNA spiked in.

This clonotype has a count of ten or more. This rearrangement joins TRBV28 to TRBJ1-3; D possibly corresponds to TRBD1 (5 bases). The CDR3 consists of 15 residues. Germline V gene lookup returns CDR1 MDHEN and CDR2 SYDVKM. V lost 6 bases and J lost 2, with 14 bases in between. This CDR3 is CASRQIEGTGNTIYF. The CDR3 DNA reads TGTGCCAGCAGGCAAATTGAGGGGACTGGAAACACCATATATTTT.

This clonotype was seen once. Since a much larger clone is just one base distant, this may be a read error. This chain connects TRBV6-5 to TRBJ2-7; a possible D gene is TRBD2 (5 bases). The CDR3 consists of 16 residues. Germline-derived CDR1 and CDR2 are MNHEY and SVGAGI. V lost 5 bases to trimming and J lost 3 bases, with 20 bases between them. In DNA form, the CDR3 reads TGTGCCAGCAGTCCCGGACTCCGGTGGGTAAACTACGAGCAGTACTTC. This encodes CASSPGLRWVNYEQYF.

This clonotype has ten or more counts. V and J are TRBV28 and TRBJ2-7, with D possibly TRBD2 on 6 matching bases. V lost 4 bases to trimming and J lost 0 bases, with 7 bases between them. CDR3 size: 13 residues. CDR1 and CDR2 from the germline V gene are MDHEN and SYDVKM. The CDR3 here is CASSWRGSYEQYF. CDR3 in DNA: TGTGCCAGCAGTTGGAGGGGCTCCTACGAGCAGTACTTC.

At least ten counts were recorded for this clonotype. The chain carries TRBV5-5 and TRBJ2-5; no reliable D call. This CDR3 has 18 residues. CDR1 and CDR2 from the germline V gene are SGHKS and YYEKEE (reference sequence). V lost 4 bases and J lost 0, with 22 bases in between. CDR3 region: CASSPVAHIESYQETQYF. The CDR3 coding sequence is TGTGCCAGCAGCCCCGTGGCCCACATCGAGTCGTACCAAGAGACCCAGTACTTC.

As to this clonotype: One junction end disagrees with the germline gene, perhaps due to a read error. The chain joins TRBV25-1 to TRBJ1-1; 10 positions agree with TRBD1. The CDR3 runs 14 residues. Per germline, CDR1 MGHDK and CDR2 SYGVNS. The CDR3 bases are TGTGCCAGCGGTGAGACAGGGGGCTCGGCTGAAGCTTTCTTT. This sequence encodes CASGETGGSAEAFF. The variable domain in full, completed from reference TRBV25-1 and TRBJ1-1, reads EADIYQTPRYLVIGTGKKITLECSQTMGHDKMYWYQQDPGMELHLIHYSYGVNSTEKGDLSSESTVSRIRTEHFPLTLESARPSHTSQYLCASGETGGSAEAFFGQGTRLTVV.

Comment on this clonotype: Its ends do not fully match the called genes, so a read error is possible. The chain employs TRBV7-6 and TRBJ1-1; D is possibly TRBD1 (5 bases). CDR1 and CDR2 from the germline V gene are SGHVS and FNYEAQ. The CDR3 is 15 residues long. This CDR3 is CAGSLSQGRNTEAFF. The CDR3 nucleotides are TGTGCCGGCAGCTTATCTCAGGGACGGAACACTGAAGCTTTCTTT.

In regard to this clonotype: This may be a read error, as it is one base from a much larger clone. This chain uses TRBV19 with TRBJ1-2; D is perhaps TRBD1 (5 bases). This CDR3 has 15 residues. Germline V CDR1 and CDR2: LNHDA, SQIVND (reference sequence). DNA of the CDR3: TGTGCCAGTAGTATCTTCGACAGAGCTCCCGGAGGCTACGCCTTC. It translates to CASSIFDRAPGGYAF.

This clonotype was detected a few times. The chain recombines TRBV19 with TRBJ2-7; 14 positions agree with TRBD2. Trimming took 5 bases from V and 7 from J; bases not matched to a gene: 10. This CDR3 has 16 residues. Germline V gene sequence: CDR1 LNHDA, CDR2 SQIVND (reference sequence). Written as DNA, the CDR3 is TGTGCCAGTAGTCTGACTAGCGGGGGGGCCTCCAGGGAGCAGTACTTC. Translated, it gives CASSLTSGGASREQYF.

Comments on this clonotype: A clone one base away is much larger, so this may be a read error. The J gene is TRBJ1-2, the V gene TRBV13; TRBD1 agrees at 8 bases. CDR1 is PRHDT and CDR2 is FYEKMQ in the germline V gene (reference sequence). The CDR3 extends over 15 amino acids. Unmatched junction bases numbered 9, after V lost 1 base and J lost 8 bases. CDR3 bases: TGTGCCAGCAGCTTAGAGGACAGGGAGTCTGCCGGCTACACCTTC. Amino acid sequence: CASSLEDRESAGYTF.

This clonotype was observed a few times. The chain recombines TRBV13 with TRBJ2-7, with D possibly matching TRBD1 (6 bases). The ends were cut back, 1 base at V and 4 bases at J, with 14 bases in the middle. The CDR3 sequence is 15 residues long. Germline CDR1 is PRHDT and CDR2 is FYEKMQ (reference sequence). The CDR3 loop reads CASSLVSGGEYEQYF. The DNA of the CDR3 is TGTGCCAGCAGCTTAGTTTCTGGGGGCGAGTACGAGCAGTACTTC.

V usage is TRBV14 and J usage is TRBJ1-6; D not certain. V was clipped by 1 base and J by 5 bases, with 12 bases between them. CDR1 and CDR2 (germline): SGHDN, FVKESK. The CDR3 loop spans 16 amino acids. This CDR3 is CASSQAGTMDNSPLHF. The DNA of the CDR3 is TGTGCCAGCAGCCAAGCGGGAACAATGGATAATTCACCCCTCCACTTT.

This clonotype was seen more than once but under ten times. The V call is TRBV20-1, the J call TRBJ2-3, with 11 bases matching TRBD2. This CDR3 has 17 amino acids. Germline lookup yields CDR1 DFQATT and CDR2 SNEGSKA (reference sequence). The V and J ends lost 3 bases and 6 bases, in that order; junction bases with no gene match: 14. Written as DNA, the CDR3 is TGCAGTGCTAGTGGGCTAGCGGGAGGTACCAGTCACGATACGCAGTATTTT. It yields the protein CSASGLAGGTSHDTQYF.

This clonotype was counted a few times. The chain recombines TRBV6-1 with TRBJ1-1, with D possibly being TRBD1 (5 bases). Germline V gene lookup returns CDR1 MNHNS and CDR2 SASEGT. The length of the CDR3 is 14 residues. V shed 10 bases and J shed 5 bases, with 20 bases lying between them. DNA of the CDR3: TGTGCCAACACCCCGAGTGGGGCTGGGACTGAAGCTTTCTTT. Encoded protein: CANTPSGAGTEAFF.

This clonotype was seen more than once but under ten times. The V and J genes are TRBV11-2 and TRBJ2-5, with 8 positions matching TRBD2. CDR1 and CDR2 from the germline V gene are SGHAT and FQNNGV. This CDR3 contains 15 residues. The V gene end was trimmed by 4 bases and the J gene end by 1 base; junction bases not matched to a gene: 5. DNA for the CDR3: TGTGCCAGCAGCTCTGGACTAGCACTCCAAGAGACCCAGTACTTC. Residues: CASSSGLALQETQYF.

The chain joins TRBV4-1 to TRBJ2-2; TRBD2 is a possible D gene (5 bases). This CDR3 has 15 residues. The germline V gene encodes CDR1 MGHRA and CDR2 YSYEKL. V was cut by 4 bases and J by 2 bases, with 11 bases left in between. CDR3 nucleotides: TGCGCCAGCAGCCCTAGCTGGATAAACACCGGGGAGCTGTTTTTT. Translation: CASSPSWINTGELFF.

The genes are TRBV4-3 and TRBJ1-1; no clear D gene. Germline lookup yields CDR1 LGHNA and CDR2 YSLEER. This CDR3 has 15 residues. Trimming took off 1 base at V and 5 bases at J, with 14 bases between the two ends. CDR3 nucleotides: TGCGCCAGCAGCCAAGGTGTTTCTGGGAGTACTGAAGCTTTCTTT. This translates into CASSQGVSGSTEAFF.

The chain joins TRBV27 to TRBJ1-1; D possibly corresponds to TRBD1 (5 bases). Looked up from germline, CDR1 is MNHEY and CDR2 is SMNVEV (reference sequence). V was clipped by 5 bases and J by 4 bases, with 14 bases between them. CDR3 length: 14 amino acids. CDR3 coding DNA: TGTGCCAGCAGTCAAATGGGGGGGTTCACTGAAGCTTTCTTT. Translation gives CASSQMGGFTEAFF.

A few counts support this clonotype. V is TRBV12-5 and J is TRBJ2-7; 13 positions match TRBD2. This CDR3 region has 19 residues. In germline, CDR1 is LGHNT, CDR2 FRNRAP. The V and J ends lost 3 bases and 6 bases, in that order; junction bases with no gene match: 17. The CDR3 region has the DNA TGTGCTAGTGGTTTCCCGGGACTAGCGGGACCCCCTCCAGGCCGCGAGCAGTACTTC. Amino acids: CASGFPGLAGPPPGREQYF.

The chain joins TRBV28 to TRBJ2-5, with a weak D call TRBD2 (5 bases). V dropped 10 bases and J dropped 6 bases, with 15 bases sitting between them. CDR1 and CDR2 (germline): MDHEN, SYDVKM. The CDR3 runs to 12 residues. The CDR3 DNA is TGTGCCACCCGGGAAGGGCGGCAGACCCAGTACTTC. It encodes CATREGRQTQYF.

The V call is TRBV6-9, the J call TRBJ2-5, with TRBD2 matching 12 bases. Per germline, CDR1 MNHGY and CDR2 SVAAGI. The CDR3 covers 17 residues. J lost 5 bases, V lost 2 bases, and 9 bases had no gene match. CDR3 protein: CASSYKGLAGGPETQYF. The CDR3 region has the DNA TGTGCCAGCAGTTATAAGGGCCTAGCGGGAGGGCCGGAGACCCAGTACTTC.

Turning to this clonotype: This clone may be a read error of a much larger clone one base away. The chain combines TRBV4-1 with TRBJ2-7, with D perhaps being TRBD1 or TRBD2 (6 bases each). The CDR3 sequence is 15 residues long. The V end was cut by 0 bases, the J end by 4 bases, with 13 bases between. Germline CDR1 reads MGHRA; CDR2 reads YSYEKL. CDR3 DNA: TGCGCCAGCAGCCAAGAGAGGATAGGGGGGTACGAGCAGTACTTC. Translated: CASSQERIGGYEQYF.

This clonotype has at least ten counts. This CDR3 reads CASSQELTDYEQYF. CDR3 coding DNA: TGCGCCAGCAGCCAAGAATTGACAGACTACGAGCAGTACTTC. The chain joins TRBV4-3 to TRBJ2-7; possibly TRBD1 for D (5 bases). Germline V gene sequence: CDR1 LGHNA, CDR2 YSLEER. This CDR3 has 14 residues. V was cut by 0 bases and J by 3 bases, with 9 bases left in between.

This clonotype was found a few times. The CDR3 coding sequence is TGTGCCAGTAGTATTCTTTTTGACAAGACCCAGTACTTC. As protein: CASSILFDKTQYF. This sequence joins TRBV19 and TRBJ2-5, with D uncertain. Germline V lookup: CDR1 LNHDA, CDR2 SQIVND (reference sequence). Trimming pared 3 bases from V and 6 bases from J, leaving 11 bases between. This CDR3 is 13 amino acids long.

As to this clonotype: A much larger clone differs from this one at a single base, so this may be a read error. This sequence joins TRBV18 and TRBJ2-5; the D gene is possibly TRBD2 (5 bases). The V gene lost 10 bases and the J gene lost 4 bases, with 22 bases spanning the gap. The CDR3 has 15 amino acids. The germline V gene encodes CDR1 KGHSH and CDR2 LQKENI. The CDR3 spells CANSPMPSPGETQYF. The DNA for the CDR3 is TGTGCCAACTCTCCTATGCCTAGCCCCGGAGAGACCCAGTACTTC.

Ten or more counts support this clonotype. The CDR3 nucleotides read TGTGCCACCGGTGAGCGGCCATACGAGCAGTACTTC. Protein: CATGERPYEQYF. This chain connects TRBV6-2 or TRBV6-3 to TRBJ2-7, with TRBD2 as a possible D gene (5 bases). Germline values: CDR1 MNHEY, CDR2 SVGEGT. V lost 10 bases to trimming and J lost 4 bases, with 14 bases between them. The CDR3 extends over 12 amino acids.

This rearrangement joins TRBV5-6 to TRBJ2-3; D uncertain. Germline V lookup: CDR1 SGHDT, CDR2 YYEEEE. V shed 1 base and J shed 10 bases, with 16 bases lying between them. The CDR3 is made up of 14 amino acids. Here the CDR3 DNA reads TGTGCCAGCAGCTTGTCCGAGGCCGTGGATGCGCAGTATTTT. Translation: CASSLSEAVDAQYF.

This clonotype was recorded at least ten times. V and J are TRBV5-1 and TRBJ2-7; 7 bases match TRBD1. The germline V gene has CDR1 SGHRS and CDR2 YFSETQ. Losses at the gene ends were 0 bases for V and 3 bases for J; bases not matched to a gene: 12. This CDR3 contains 17 residues. The CDR3 nucleotides read TGCGCCAGCAGCTTGGACCCTCCGGGACAGCTCAGCTACGAGCAGTACTTC. Amino acid sequence: CASSLDPPGQLSYEQYF.

In this sample, this clonotype turned up a few times. The chain recombines TRBV27 with TRBJ2-3; D tentatively fits TRBD1 or TRBD2 (6 bases each). The CDR3 contains 14 residues. Between the trimmed V and J ends, which lost 1 base and 4 bases, there was a span of 9 bases. Germline assignment: CDR1 MNHEY and CDR2 SMNVEV (reference sequence). As DNA, the CDR3 is TGTGCCAGCAGTTTATGGGGGGCTCCAGATACGCAGTATTTT. This sequence encodes CASSLWGAPDTQYF.

For this clonotype: With a much larger clone just one base away, this may be a read error. The gene calls are TRBV5-1 and TRBJ2-3; D is unclear. The CDR3 consists of 15 residues. CDR1 and CDR2 (germline): SGHRS, YFSETQ. V was shortened by 7 bases and J by 2 bases, with 17 bases between the two germline ends. The chain's CDR3 is CASAKSVVPTDTQYF. In DNA, the CDR3 is TGCGCCAGCGCCAAATCGGTGGTCCCCACAGATACGCAGTATTTT.

This clonotype was seen only a few times. This chain links TRBV3-1 with TRBJ1-1; TRBD1 might be the D (5 bases). CDR1 LGHDT and CDR2 YNNKEL come from the germline V gene (reference sequence). This CDR3 is 16 amino acids long. V lost 0 bases, J lost 3 bases, and 14 bases lay in between. The CDR3 nucleotides are TGTGCCAGCAGCCAAGAATCAGGGCCCGGCGACACTGAAGCTTTCTTT. Protein: CASSQESGPGDTEAFF.

This clonotype has a handful of counts. This rearrangement joins TRBV7-9 to TRBJ1-1; possible D gene TRBD1, 6 bases. The CDR3 loop spans 15 amino acids. Trimming took off 5 bases at V and 1 base at J, with 14 bases between the two ends. Germline V gene lookup returns CDR1 SEHNR and CDR2 FQNEAQ (reference sequence). CDR3 coding DNA: TGTGCCAGCAGCCCCGCGGGGGCCCGGAACACTGAAGCTTTCTTT. Translating gives CASSPAGARNTEAFF.